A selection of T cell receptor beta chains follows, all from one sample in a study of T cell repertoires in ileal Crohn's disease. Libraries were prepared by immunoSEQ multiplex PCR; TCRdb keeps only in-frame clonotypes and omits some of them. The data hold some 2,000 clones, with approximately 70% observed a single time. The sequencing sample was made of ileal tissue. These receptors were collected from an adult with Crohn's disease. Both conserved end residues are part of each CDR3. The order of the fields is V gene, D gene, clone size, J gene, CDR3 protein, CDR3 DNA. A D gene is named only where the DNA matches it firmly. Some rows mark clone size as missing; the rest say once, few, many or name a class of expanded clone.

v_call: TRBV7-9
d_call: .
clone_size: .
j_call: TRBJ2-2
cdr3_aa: CASSLDGDTGELFF
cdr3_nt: TGTGCCAGCAGCTTAGACGGAGACACCGGGGAGCTGTTTTTT

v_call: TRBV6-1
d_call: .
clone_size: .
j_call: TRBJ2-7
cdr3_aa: CASNPAGGRYEQYF
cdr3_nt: TGTGCCAGCAACCCGGCGGGTGGACGTTACGAGCAGTACTTC

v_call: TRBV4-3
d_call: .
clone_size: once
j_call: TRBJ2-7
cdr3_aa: CASSLGLGREQYF
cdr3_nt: TGCGCCAGCAGCCTTGGACTGGGAAGGGAGCAGTACTTC

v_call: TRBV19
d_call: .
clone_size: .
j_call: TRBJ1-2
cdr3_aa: CATQGRGGDGYTF
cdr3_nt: TGTGCCACTCAAGGGAGGGGCGGGGATGGCTACACCTTC

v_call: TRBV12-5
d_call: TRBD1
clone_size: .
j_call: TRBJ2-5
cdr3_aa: CASGFLHWPPTGGKETQYF
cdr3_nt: TGTGCTAGTGGTTTCTTACATTGGCCACCAACAGGGGGAAAAGAGACCCAGTACTTC

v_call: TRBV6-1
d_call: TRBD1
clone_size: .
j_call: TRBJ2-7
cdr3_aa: CASSLTGGLPRVQYF
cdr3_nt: TGTGCCAGCAGCCTGACAGGGGGGTTACCTAGGGTGCAGTACTTC

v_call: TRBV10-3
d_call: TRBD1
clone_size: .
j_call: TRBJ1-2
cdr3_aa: CATLPQGGPSNYGYTF
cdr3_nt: TGTGCCACCTTACCACAGGGGGGACCCTCTAACTATGGCTACACCTTC

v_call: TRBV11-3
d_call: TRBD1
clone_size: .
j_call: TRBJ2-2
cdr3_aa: CASSSTGGAPGELFF
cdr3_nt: TGTGCCAGCAGCTCGACAGGGGGCGCGCCCGGGGAGCTGTTTTTT

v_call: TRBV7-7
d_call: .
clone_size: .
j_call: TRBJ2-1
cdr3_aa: CASSLVASRAYNEQFF
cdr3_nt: TGTGCTAGCAGCTTAGTAGCCAGCCGAGCCTACAATGAGCAGTTCTTC

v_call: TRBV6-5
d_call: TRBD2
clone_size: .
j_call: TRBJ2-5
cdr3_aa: CASSYSGRDETQYF
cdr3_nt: TGTGCCAGCAGTTATAGCGGGAGGGATGAGACCCAGTACTTC

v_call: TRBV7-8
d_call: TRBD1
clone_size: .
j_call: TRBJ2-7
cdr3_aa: CASSLVPVNRGTPYEQYF
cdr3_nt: TGTGCCAGCAGCTTAGTACCCGTTAACAGGGGTACTCCCTACGAGCAGTACTTC

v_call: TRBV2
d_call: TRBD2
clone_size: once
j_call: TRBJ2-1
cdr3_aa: CASILSGGGLEQFF
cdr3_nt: TGTGCCAGCATTCTAAGCGGGGGGGGGCTTGAGCAGTTCTTC

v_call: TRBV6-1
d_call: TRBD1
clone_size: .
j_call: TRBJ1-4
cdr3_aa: CATTGQGEIEKLFF
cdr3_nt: TGTGCCACCACCGGACAGGGAGAAATTGAAAAACTGTTTTTT

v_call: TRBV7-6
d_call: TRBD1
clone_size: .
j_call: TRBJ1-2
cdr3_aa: CASSLGTGSFLDGYTF
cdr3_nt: TGTGCCAGCAGCTTAGGGACAGGGAGTTTTCTCGATGGCTACACCTTC

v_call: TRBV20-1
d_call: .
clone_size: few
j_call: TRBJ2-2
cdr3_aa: CSVPLDRELFF
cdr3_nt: TGCAGTGTCCCATTGGACAGGGAGCTGTTTTTT

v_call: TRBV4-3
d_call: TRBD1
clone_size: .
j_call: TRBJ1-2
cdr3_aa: CASSQVWDSLSGYTF
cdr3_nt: TGCGCCAGCAGCCAAGTTTGGGACAGTCTTTCTGGCTACACCTTC

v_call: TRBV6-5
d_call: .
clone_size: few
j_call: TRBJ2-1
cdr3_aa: CASTALGAFYNEQFF
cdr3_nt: TGTGCCAGCACCGCGCTGGGGGCCTTTTACAATGAGCAGTTCTTC

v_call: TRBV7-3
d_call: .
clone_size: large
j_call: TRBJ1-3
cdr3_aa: CASSLGNRLQGNTIYF
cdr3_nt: TGTGCCAGCAGCTTAGGGAACAGGCTACAAGGAAACACCATATATTTT

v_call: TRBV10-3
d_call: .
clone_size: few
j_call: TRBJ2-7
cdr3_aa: CAISESPGLYEQYF
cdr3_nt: TGTGCCATCAGTGAGTCGCCGGGTTTGTACGAGCAGTACTTC

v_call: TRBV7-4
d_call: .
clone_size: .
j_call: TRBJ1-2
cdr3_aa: CASSFPGLKGDYGYTF
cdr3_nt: TGTGCCAGCAGCTTCCCCGGATTAAAAGGGGACTATGGCTACACCTTC

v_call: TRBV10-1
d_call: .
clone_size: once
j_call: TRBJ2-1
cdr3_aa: CASSEDSSHNEQFF
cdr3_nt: TGCGCCAGCAGTGAAGATAGCTCCCACAATGAGCAGTTCTTC

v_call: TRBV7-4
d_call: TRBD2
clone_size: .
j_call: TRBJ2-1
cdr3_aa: CASSSPTSPLNNEQFF
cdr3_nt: TGTGCCAGCAGCTCGCCGACTAGCCCCCTAAACAATGAGCAGTTCTTC

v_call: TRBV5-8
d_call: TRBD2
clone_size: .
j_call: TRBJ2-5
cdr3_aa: CASSLVVAGGPNQETQYF
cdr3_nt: TGTGCCAGCAGCTTGGTGGTAGCGGGGGGCCCAAACCAAGAGACCCAGTACTTC

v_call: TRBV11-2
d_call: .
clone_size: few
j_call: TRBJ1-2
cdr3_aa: CASSLLGFDGYTF
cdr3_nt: TGTGCCAGCAGCTTATTGGGCTTTGATGGCTACACCTTC

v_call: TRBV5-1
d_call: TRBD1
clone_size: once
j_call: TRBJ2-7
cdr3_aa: CASSLATGQVMNEQYF
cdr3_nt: TGCGCCAGCAGCTTGGCCACCGGACAGGTGATGAACGAGCAGTACTTC

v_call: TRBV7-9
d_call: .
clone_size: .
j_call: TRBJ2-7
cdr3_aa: CASSYGTPPYEQYF
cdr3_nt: TGTGCCAGCAGCTACGGGACACCTCCCTACGAGCAGTACTTC

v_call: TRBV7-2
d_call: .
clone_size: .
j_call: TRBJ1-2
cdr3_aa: CASTQDVVGGGYTF
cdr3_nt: TGTGCCAGCACCCAGGACGTCGTGGGAGGCGGCTACACCTTC

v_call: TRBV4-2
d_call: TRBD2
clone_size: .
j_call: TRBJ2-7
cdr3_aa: CASSVPSGRDPYEQYF
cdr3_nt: TGTGCCAGCAGCGTCCCTAGCGGGAGGGACCCCTACGAGCAGTACTTC

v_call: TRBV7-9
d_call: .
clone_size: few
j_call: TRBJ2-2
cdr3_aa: CASSDSAAGELFF
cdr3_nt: TGTGCCAGCAGCGACTCAGCAGCCGGGGAGCTGTTTTTT

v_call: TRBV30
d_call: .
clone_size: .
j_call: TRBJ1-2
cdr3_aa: CAWRRSGETYGYTF
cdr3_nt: TGTGCCTGGAGGCGTTCGGGAGAAACCTATGGCTACACCTTC

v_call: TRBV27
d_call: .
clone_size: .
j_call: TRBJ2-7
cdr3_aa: CASSVGREPIFEQYF
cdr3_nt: TGTGCCAGCAGTGTAGGGCGGGAACCAATTTTCGAGCAGTACTTC

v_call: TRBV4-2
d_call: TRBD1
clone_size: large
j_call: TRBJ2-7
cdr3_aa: CASSPWTGNYEQYF
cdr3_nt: TGTGCCAGCAGCCCCTGGACAGGGAACTACGAGCAGTACTTC

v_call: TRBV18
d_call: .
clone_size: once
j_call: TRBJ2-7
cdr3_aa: CASSGTTSSYEQYF
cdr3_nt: TGTGCCAGCTCAGGGACAACGAGCTCCTACGAGCAGTACTTC

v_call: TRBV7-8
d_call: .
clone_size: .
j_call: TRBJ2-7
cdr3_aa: CASSLVARDYEQYF
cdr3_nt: TGTGCCAGCAGCTTAGTGGCCAGGGACTACGAGCAGTACTTC

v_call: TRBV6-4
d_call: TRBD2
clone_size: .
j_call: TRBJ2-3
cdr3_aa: CASSDTGRATDTQYF
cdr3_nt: TGTGCCAGCAGTGACACCGGGAGGGCTACAGATACGCAGTATTTT

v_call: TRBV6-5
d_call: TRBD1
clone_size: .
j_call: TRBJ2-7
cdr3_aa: CASRPRDRGTYEQYF
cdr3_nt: TGTGCCAGCAGGCCCCGGGACAGGGGAACCTACGAGCAGTACTTC

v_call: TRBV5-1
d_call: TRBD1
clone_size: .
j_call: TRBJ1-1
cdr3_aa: CASSEGQGGLNTEAFF
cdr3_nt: TGCGCCAGCAGCGAGGGACAGGGGGGTCTGAACACTGAAGCTTTCTTT

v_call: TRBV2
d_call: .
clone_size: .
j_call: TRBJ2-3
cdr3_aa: CASSQDQTSTDTQYF
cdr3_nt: TGTGCCAGCAGTCAGGATCAAACTAGCACAGATACGCAGTATTTT

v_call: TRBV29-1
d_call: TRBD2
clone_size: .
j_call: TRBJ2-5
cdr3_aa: CSVVSGGKETQYF
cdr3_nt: TGCAGCGTTGTTAGCGGGGGGAAAGAGACCCAGTACTTC

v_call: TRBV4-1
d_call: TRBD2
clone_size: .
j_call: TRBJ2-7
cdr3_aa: CASSQGLANPYEQYF
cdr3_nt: TGCGCCAGCAGCCAAGGACTAGCGAACCCCTACGAGCAGTACTTC

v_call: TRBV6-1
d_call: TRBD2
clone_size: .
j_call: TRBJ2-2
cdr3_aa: CASRGLAGYTGELFF
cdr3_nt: TGTGCCAGCAGGGGACTAGCTGGTTACACCGGGGAGCTGTTTTTT

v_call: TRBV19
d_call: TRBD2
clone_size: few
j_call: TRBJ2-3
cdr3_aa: CASSSLTSGASTDTQYF
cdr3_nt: TGTGCCAGTAGTTCGCTGACTAGCGGGGCTAGCACAGATACGCAGTATTTT

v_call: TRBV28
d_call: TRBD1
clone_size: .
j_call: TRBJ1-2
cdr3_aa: CASREGQNYGYTF
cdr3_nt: TGTGCCAGCAGGGAGGGACAGAACTATGGCTACACCTTC

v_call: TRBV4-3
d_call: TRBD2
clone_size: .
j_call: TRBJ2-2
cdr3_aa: CASSQVLAGGLLAGELFF
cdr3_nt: TGCGCCAGCAGCCAAGTTTTAGCGGGGGGGCTATTAGCCGGGGAGCTGTTTTTT

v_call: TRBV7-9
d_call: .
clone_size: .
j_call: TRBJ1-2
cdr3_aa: CASTRGRGIYDYTF
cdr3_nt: TGTGCCAGCACCCGCGGGCGAGGAATCTATGACTACACCTTC

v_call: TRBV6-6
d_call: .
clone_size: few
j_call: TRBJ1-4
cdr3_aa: CASSYDSTTNEKLFF
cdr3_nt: TGTGCCAGCAGTTACGATAGTACAACTAATGAAAAACTGTTTTTT

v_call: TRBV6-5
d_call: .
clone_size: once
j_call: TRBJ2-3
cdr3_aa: CASSYSYLDTQYF
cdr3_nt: TGTGCCAGCAGTTACTCCTACTTAGATACGCAGTATTTT

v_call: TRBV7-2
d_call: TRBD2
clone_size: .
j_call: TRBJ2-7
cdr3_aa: CASSLGLGGGKSEQYF
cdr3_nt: TGTGCCAGCAGCTTAGGGTTAGGCGGGGGTAAAAGCGAGCAGTACTTC

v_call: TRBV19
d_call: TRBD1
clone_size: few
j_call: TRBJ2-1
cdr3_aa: CASSNNWVRQGAGDSYNEQFF
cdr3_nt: TGTGCCAGTAGTAATAATTGGGTGAGGCAGGGGGCTGGTGACTCCTACAATGAGCAGTTCTTC